These 20 T cell receptor beta chains share one sample of origin, sequenced in a study of blood T cell repertoires in COVID-19. Profiled with immunoSEQ multiplex PCR; TCRdb holds only in-frame clones, not every one. The sample contains some 310,000 clones, nearly 90% of which appear only once. Sequencing was carried out using peripheral blood. These receptor sequences come from a woman aged 35 to 49 with COVID-19, enrolled during active disease.

The chain joins TRBV27 to TRBJ1-4; TRBD1 might be the D (5 bases). CDR1 and CDR2 (germline): MNHEY, SMNVEV (reference sequence). The CDR3 has 16 amino acids. V gave up 2 bases and J gave up 8 bases, with 18 bases separating them. The CDR3 region has the DNA TGTGCCAGCAGTTTAGGGTGGGGCAGGGCAGGCGAAAAACTGTTTTTT. Its translation is CASSLGWGRAGEKLFF.

This clone was seen a handful of times. V usage is TRBV5-1 and J usage is TRBJ1-2; maybe TRBD1 (6 bases). Germline assignment: CDR1 SGHRS and CDR2 YFSETQ. This CDR3 contains 13 residues. V was cut by 4 bases and J by 6 bases, with 13 bases left in between. The CDR3 here is CASSATGLDGYTF. Here the CDR3 DNA reads TGCGCCAGCAGCGCAACAGGGTTGGATGGCTACACCTTC.

This chain links TRBV19 with TRBJ1-2; D remains unclear. Trimming stripped 6 bases from V and 2 bases from J, with 10 bases between. Germline CDR1 reads LNHDA; CDR2 reads SQIVND (reference sequence). This CDR3 is built from 13 residues. The CDR3: CASRSSGNYGYTF. The DNA of the CDR3 is TGTGCCAGTAGGTCCAGTGGCAACTATGGCTACACCTTC. Supplemented by reference TRBV19 and TRBJ1-2, the full variable domain reads DGGITQSPKYLFRKEGQNVTLSCEQNLNHDAMYWYRQDPGQGLRLIYYSQIVNDFQKGDIAEGYSVSREKKESFPLTVTSAQKNPTAFYLCASRSSGNYGYTFGSGTRLTVV.

The genes are TRBV6-6 and TRBJ1-4; D not certain. V lost 4 bases to trimming and J lost 14 bases, with 17 bases between them. CDR3 size: 13 residues. Germline loops: CDR1 MNHNY, CDR2 SVGAGI (reference sequence). CDR3 sequence reads: CASSLSSSGSLFF. The CDR3 DNA reads TGTGCCAGCAGTTTGTCTTCTTCGGGAAGTCTGTTTTTT.

The rearrangement joins TRBV5-8 to TRBJ1-1, with TRBD1 identical over 7 bases. Trimming cost V 4 bases and J 3 bases; bases outside gene matches: 9. Germline V gene data show CDR1 as SGHTS and CDR2 as YDEGEE. The CDR3 runs to 15 residues. The CDR3 DNA follows: TGTGCCAGCAGCATCTACCGGGACAGAGACACTGAAGCTTTCTTT. Translated: CASSIYRDRDTEAFF.

J is TRBJ1-5 and V is TRBV28; the D gene is possibly TRBD1 (5 bases). The CDR3 has 13 residues. V dropped 11 bases and J dropped 1 base, with 12 bases sitting between them. Germline CDR1 MDHEN, CDR2 SYDVKM. DNA of the CDR3: TGTGCCGGGGGGGAGTACAGCAATCAGCCCCAGCATTTT. This encodes CAGGEYSNQPQHF.

The chain couples TRBV23-1 to TRBJ2-7; possible D gene TRBD2, 5 bases. TRBV23-1 carries the ORF label, with uncertain function. Between the trimmed V and J ends, which lost 2 bases and 2 bases, there was a span of 19 bases. The length of the CDR3 is 17 residues. CDR3 residues: CASSQPKGRGKPYEQYF. The DNA of the CDR3 is TGCGCCAGCAGTCAACCTAAAGGGAGAGGGAAACCCTACGAGCAGTACTTC.

The chain couples TRBV28 to TRBJ1-5, with 9 bases that match TRBD1. Germline CDR1 and CDR2: MDHEN and SYDVKM. Trimming cost V 7 bases and J 0 bases; bases outside gene matches: 13. This CDR3 has 18 residues. This CDR3 reads CASTRDREGSYSNQPQHF. CDR3 nucleotides: TGTGCCAGCACCAGGGACAGGGAAGGTTCCTATAGCAATCAGCCCCAGCATTTT.

A word on this clone: At one end, the junction sequence differs from germline, possibly due to a read error. This chain joins TRBV11-1 and TRBJ2-3; the match to TRBD2 covers 14 bases. Germline CDR1 SGHAT, CDR2 FQDESV (reference sequence). This CDR3 has 16 residues. The CDR3 coding sequence is TGTGCCAGCAGCGGGGGGACTAGCGGGAGAATAAACCAGGGTTCGTTT. It translates to CASSGGTSGRINQGSF. Together with reference TRBV11-1 and TRBJ2-3, the CDR3 gives the full variable domain: EAEVAQSPRYKITEKSQAVAFWCDPISGHATLYWYRQILGQGPELLVQFQDESVVDDSQLPKDRFSAERLKGVDSTLKIQPAELGDSAMYLCASSGGTSGRINQGSFGPGTRLTVL.

The chain carries TRBV9 and TRBJ2-2, with 8 nucleotides matching TRBD2. The CDR3 has 14 residues. Germline V gives CDR1 SGDLS, CDR2 YYNGEE. With V trimmed by 9 bases and J by 2 bases, 6 bases remained unmatched. CDR3 loop: CATRAGGNTGELFF. The DNA for the CDR3 is TGTGCCACCCGGGCGGGAGGAAACACCGGGGAGCTGTTTTTT.

The CDR3 region has the DNA TGTGCCAGCTCTTCTATGGGCCGGGAGAACCTCCACTTT. It translates to CASSSMGRENLHF. The gene calls are TRBV18 and TRBJ1-6; D not resolved. In germline, CDR1 is KGHSH, CDR2 LQKENI. There are 13 residues in the CDR3. Trimming left V 6 bases short and J 15 bases short, with 18 bases between.

The J gene is TRBJ1-5, the V gene TRBV4-3; no clear D. Trimming removed 1 base at V and 6 bases at J, with 7 bases between. The CDR3 consists of 13 residues. From germline, CDR1 is LGHNA and CDR2 YSLEER. This CDR3 is CASSQVYGQPQHF. The CDR3 DNA follows: TGCGCCAGCAGCCAAGTGTACGGTCAGCCCCAGCATTTT.

The V call is TRBV30, the J call TRBJ1-2; 10 nucleotides match TRBD1. The CDR3 contains 13 residues. V gave up 4 bases and J gave up 7 bases; unmatched junction bases: 6. Germline values: CDR1 GTSNPN, CDR2 SVGIG (reference sequence). Written as DNA, the CDR3 is TGTGCCTGGACACGGGACAGGGGATCTGGCTACACCTTC. Protein product: CAWTRDRGSGYTF.

This clone was seen just once. The DNA is left out, because the CDR3 cannot be placed on it with certainty; the CDR3 is given as TCRdb lists it. This chain links TRBV28 with TRBJ1-2; TRBD1 reflects the table's D call only, with no check against the DNA. CDR1 MDHEN and CDR2 SYDVKM come from the germline V gene. The CDR3 has 17 amino acids, counting both end residues. The CDR3 is CASSSSRTGGWVYGYTF.

The CDR3 region is CASSSRGNRWWANTEAFF. CDR3 nucleotide sequence: TGTGCCAGCAGTTCCAGGGGTAATCGGTGGTGGGCGAACACTGAAGCTTTCTTT. The V call is TRBV27, the J call TRBJ1-1, with D possibly being TRBD1 (6 bases). Germline assignment: CDR1 MNHEY and CDR2 SMNVEV (reference sequence). Trimming left V 4 bases short and J 1 base short, with 22 bases between. The CDR3 covers 18 residues.

CDR3 loop: CASSPTQGGRIGANVLTF. CDR3 DNA sequence: TGTGCCAGCAGCCCTACACAGGGCGGAAGGATTGGGGCCAACGTCCTGACTTTC. This rearrangement joins TRBV7-2 to TRBJ2-6; D may be TRBD1 (6 bases). The CDR3 is made up of 18 amino acids. The germline V gene encodes CDR1 SGHTA and CDR2 FQGNSA. Trimming took 5 bases from V and 3 from J, leaving 20 bases between them.

This clone occurred once. The chain joins TRBV19 to TRBJ2-3; D might be TRBD2 (6 bases). Germline CDR1 reads LNHDA; CDR2 reads SQIVND (reference sequence). The ends were cut back, 3 bases at V and 2 bases at J, with 15 bases in the middle. The CDR3 covers 16 residues. This CDR3 is CASSISAGRFTDTQYF. CDR3 in DNA: TGTGCCAGTAGTATCTCTGCGGGACGCTTCACAGATACGCAGTATTTT.

V is TRBV7-8 and J is TRBJ2-5; the match to TRBD1 covers 7 bases. Trimming took 5 bases from V and 6 from J; bases not matched to a gene: 15. Germline V gives CDR1 SGHVS, CDR2 FQNEAQ. The CDR3 is 16 amino acids. The CDR3: CASSPYLGQALQTQYF. For the CDR3, the DNA is TGTGCCAGCAGCCCCTACCTCGGACAGGCTTTGCAGACCCAGTACTTC.

The chain carries TRBV5-6 and TRBJ1-2; a weak D match, TRBD1 (6 bases). The CDR3 is 14 amino acids. Germline CDR1 and CDR2: SGHDT and YYEEEE. V was trimmed by 4 bases and J by 5 bases, leaving 15 bases between them. CDR3 nucleotides: TGTGCCAGCAGCCCCGCAGGGGTTCAATATGGCTACACCTTC. Amino acid sequence: CASSPAGVQYGYTF.

The chain has TRBV10-3 and TRBJ1-6, with D uncertain. The CDR3 contains 12 residues. The germline V gene encodes CDR1 ENHRY and CDR2 SYGVKD. With 0 bases removed from V and 13 bases from J, the gap between germline ends came to 7 bases. CDR3 sequence: CAISESSRPLHF. CDR3 nucleotides: TGTGCCATCAGTGAGTCGTCCCGGCCCCTCCACTTT.